This T cell receptor (beta chain) derives from a study of CD8 T cells in Susac syndrome. Reverse transcription of about 0.5 to 1 ug RNA was performed with random hexamers. Amplification of TCR beta CDR3 across 54 Vbeta and 13 Jbeta was performed with immunoSEQ multiplex PCR. Via MiXCR, TCRdb re-called the immunoSEQ multiplex PCR reads, giving one row per CDR3 protein. The profile shows about 130,000 distinct CDR3 sequences, more than 90% of them singletons. This clonotype turned up a few times. The length of the CDR3 is 14 residues. V was trimmed by 4 bases and J by 2 bases, leaving 13 bases between them. Germline-derived CDR1 and CDR2 are SQVTM and ANQGSEA. Blood CD8+ and CD4+ T cells underwent high-throughput TCR beta sequencing. TEMRA cells were enriched by FACS, and CD4+ and CD8+ T cells were negatively isolated.

The source is a human donor in good health. The rearrangement joins TRBV29-1 to TRBJ2-3; D not resolved. Sequenced material: CD4+ T cells from PBMCs. In DNA, the CDR3 is TGCAGCGTTGTGATAGATCCTGTCACAGATACGCAGTATTTT. Its translation is CSVVIDPVTDTQYF.